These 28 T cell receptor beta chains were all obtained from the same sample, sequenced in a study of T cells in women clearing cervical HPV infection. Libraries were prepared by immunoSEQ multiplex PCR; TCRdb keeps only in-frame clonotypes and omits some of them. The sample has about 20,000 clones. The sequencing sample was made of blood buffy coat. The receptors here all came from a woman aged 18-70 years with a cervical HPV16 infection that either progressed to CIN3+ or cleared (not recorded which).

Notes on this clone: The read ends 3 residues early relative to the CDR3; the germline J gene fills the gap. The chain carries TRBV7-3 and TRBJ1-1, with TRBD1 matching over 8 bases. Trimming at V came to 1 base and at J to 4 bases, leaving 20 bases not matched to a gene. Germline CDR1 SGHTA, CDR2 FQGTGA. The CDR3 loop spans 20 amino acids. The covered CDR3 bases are TGTGCCAGCAGCTTAAACGTCTTTCTGCAGGGGGCTCGGGGGTTCACTGAA. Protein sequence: CASSLNVFLQGARGFTE. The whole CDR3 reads CASSLNVFLQGARGFTEAFF.

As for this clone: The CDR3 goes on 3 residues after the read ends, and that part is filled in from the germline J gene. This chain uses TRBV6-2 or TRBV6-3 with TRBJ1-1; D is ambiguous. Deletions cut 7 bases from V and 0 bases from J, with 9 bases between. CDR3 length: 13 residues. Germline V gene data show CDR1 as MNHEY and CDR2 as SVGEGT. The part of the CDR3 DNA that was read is TGTGCCAGCATAAGGTTTCTGAACACTGAA. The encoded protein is CASIRFLNTE. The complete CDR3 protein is CASIRFLNTEAFF.

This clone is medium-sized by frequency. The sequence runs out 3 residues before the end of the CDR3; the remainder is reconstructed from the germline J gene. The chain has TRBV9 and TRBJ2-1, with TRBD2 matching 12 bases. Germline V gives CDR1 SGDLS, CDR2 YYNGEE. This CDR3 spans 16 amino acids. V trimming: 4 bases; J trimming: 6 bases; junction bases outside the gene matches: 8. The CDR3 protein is CASSSRTSGVRNEQFF. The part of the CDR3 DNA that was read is TGTGCCAGCAGCTCCCGGACTAGCGGGGTGCGCAATGAG.

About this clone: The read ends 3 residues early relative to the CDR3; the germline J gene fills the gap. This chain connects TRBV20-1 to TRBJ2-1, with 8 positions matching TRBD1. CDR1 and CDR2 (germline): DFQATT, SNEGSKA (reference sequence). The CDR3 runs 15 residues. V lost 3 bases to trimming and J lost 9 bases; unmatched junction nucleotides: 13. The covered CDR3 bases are TGCAGTGCTAGGGCCCGCGGACAGGGAATGGGTGAG. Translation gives CSARARGQGMGE. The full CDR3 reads CSARARGQGMGEQFF.

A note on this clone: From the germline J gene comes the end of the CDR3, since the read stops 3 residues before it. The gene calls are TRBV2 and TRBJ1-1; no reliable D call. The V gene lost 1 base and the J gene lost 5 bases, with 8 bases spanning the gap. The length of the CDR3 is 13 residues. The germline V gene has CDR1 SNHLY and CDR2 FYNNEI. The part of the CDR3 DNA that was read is TGTGCCAGCAGTGAAGAGGGTCGAACTGAA. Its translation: CASSEEGRTE. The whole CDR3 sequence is CASSEEGRTEAFF.

CDR3 protein: CASSRGGFSTDTQYF. The CDR3 DNA, read in part, is TGTGCCAGCTCAAGAGGGGGCTTTAGCACAGATACG. The chain couples TRBV7-9 to TRBJ2-3, with 7 positions matching TRBD1. The CDR3 is cut off 3 residues early in the read; its end comes from the germline J gene. V lost 8 bases, J lost 0 bases, and 8 bases stayed unmatched. Germline V gene sequence: CDR1 SEHNR, CDR2 FQNEAQ (reference sequence). The CDR3 runs 15 residues.

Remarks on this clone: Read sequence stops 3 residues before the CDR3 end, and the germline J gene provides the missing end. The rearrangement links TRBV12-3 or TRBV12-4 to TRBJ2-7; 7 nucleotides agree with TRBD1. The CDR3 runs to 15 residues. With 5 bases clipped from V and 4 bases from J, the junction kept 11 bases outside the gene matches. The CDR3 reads CASSATTGKVYEQYF. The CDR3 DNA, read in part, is TGTGCCAGCAGTGCGACGACAGGGAAGGTTTACGAG.

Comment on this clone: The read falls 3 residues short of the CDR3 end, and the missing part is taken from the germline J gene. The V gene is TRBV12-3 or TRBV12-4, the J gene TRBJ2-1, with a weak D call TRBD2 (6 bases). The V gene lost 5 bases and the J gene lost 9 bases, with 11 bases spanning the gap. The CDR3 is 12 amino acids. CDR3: CASSPGGVEQFF. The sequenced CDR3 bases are TGTGCCAGCAGTCCCGGCGGGGTTGAG.

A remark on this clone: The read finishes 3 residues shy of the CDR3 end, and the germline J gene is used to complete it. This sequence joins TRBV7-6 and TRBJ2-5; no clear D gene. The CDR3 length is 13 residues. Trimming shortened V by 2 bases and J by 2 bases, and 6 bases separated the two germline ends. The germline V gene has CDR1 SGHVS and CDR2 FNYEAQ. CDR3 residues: CASSLRQQETQYF. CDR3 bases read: TGTGCCAGCAGCTTAAGGCAGCAAGAGACC.

This CDR3 reads CASRGWQGYGYTF. The CDR3 DNA, read in part, is TGTGCCAGCAGGGGGTGGCAGGGCTATGGC. The rearrangement joins TRBV7-2 to TRBJ1-2, with a weak D call TRBD1 (5 bases). The read halts 3 residues ahead of the CDR3 end, with the missing end drawn from the germline J gene. The germline V gene has CDR1 SGHTA and CDR2 FQGNSA. With 6 bases removed from V and 4 bases from J, the gap between germline ends came to 12 bases. The CDR3 is 13 amino acids.

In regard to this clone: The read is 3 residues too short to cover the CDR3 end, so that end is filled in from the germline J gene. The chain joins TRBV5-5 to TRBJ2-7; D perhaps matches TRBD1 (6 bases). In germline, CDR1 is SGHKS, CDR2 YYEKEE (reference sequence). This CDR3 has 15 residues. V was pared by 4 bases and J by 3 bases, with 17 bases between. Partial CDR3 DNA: TGTGCCAGCAGCCCACCGGGGACACCCGTCTACGAG. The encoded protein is CASSPPGTPVYE. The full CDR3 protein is CASSPPGTPVYEQYF.

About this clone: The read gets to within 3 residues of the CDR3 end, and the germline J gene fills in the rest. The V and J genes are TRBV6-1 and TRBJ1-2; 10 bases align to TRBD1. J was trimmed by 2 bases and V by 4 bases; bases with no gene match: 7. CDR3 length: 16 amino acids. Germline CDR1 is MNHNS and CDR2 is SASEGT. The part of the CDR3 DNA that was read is TGTGCCAGCAGTGGGCGGACAGGGGGGACGAACTATGGC. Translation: CASSGRTGGTNYG. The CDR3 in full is CASSGRTGGTNYGYTF.

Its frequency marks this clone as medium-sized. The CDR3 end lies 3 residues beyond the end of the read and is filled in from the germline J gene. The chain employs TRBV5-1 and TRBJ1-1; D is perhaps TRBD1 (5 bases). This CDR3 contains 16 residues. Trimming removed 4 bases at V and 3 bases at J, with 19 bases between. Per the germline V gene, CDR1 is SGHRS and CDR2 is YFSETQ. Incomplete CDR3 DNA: TGCGCCAGCAGCCCAGGGCTGACAGTAGGGGACACTGAA. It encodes CASSPGLTVGDTE. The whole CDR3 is CASSPGLTVGDTEAFF. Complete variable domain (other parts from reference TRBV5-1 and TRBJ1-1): KAGVTQTPRYLIKTRGQQVTLSCSPISGHRSVSWYQQTPGQGLQFLFEYFSETQRNKGNFPGRFSGRQFSNSRSEMNVSTLELGDSALYLCASSPGLTVGDTEAFFGQGTRLTVV.

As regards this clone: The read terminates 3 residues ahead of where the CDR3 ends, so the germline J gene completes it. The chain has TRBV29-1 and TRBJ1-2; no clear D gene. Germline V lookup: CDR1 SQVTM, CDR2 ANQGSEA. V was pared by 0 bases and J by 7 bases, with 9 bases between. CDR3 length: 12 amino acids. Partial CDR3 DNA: TGCAGCGTTGAAGATCGGCGGGGTGGC. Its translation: CSVEDRRGG. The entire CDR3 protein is CSVEDRRGGYTF.

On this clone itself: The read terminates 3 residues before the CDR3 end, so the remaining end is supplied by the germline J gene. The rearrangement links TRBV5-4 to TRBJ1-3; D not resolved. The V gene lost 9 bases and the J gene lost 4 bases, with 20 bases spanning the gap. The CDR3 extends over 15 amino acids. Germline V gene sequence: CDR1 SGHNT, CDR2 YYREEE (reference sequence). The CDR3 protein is CATADGRAAGNTIYF. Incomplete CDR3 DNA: TGTGCCACAGCGGACGGCCGAGCGGCCGGAAACACC.

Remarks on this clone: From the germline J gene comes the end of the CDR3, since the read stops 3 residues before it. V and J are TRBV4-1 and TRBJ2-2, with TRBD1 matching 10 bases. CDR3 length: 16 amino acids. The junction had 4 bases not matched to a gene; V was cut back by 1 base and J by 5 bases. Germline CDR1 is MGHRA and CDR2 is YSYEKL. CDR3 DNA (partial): TGCGCCAGCAGCCAAGGACAGGGGGCTGTGACCGGGGAG. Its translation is CASSQGQGAVTGE. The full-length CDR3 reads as CASSQGQGAVTGELFF.

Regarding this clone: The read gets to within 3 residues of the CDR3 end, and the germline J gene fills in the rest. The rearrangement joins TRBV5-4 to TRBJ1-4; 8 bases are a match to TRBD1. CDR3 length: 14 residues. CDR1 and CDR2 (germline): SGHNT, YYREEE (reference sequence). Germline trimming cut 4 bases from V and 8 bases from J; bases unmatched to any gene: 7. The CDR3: CASSPVGQDEKLFF. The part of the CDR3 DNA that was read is TGTGCCAGCAGCCCTGTGGGACAGGACGAAAAA.

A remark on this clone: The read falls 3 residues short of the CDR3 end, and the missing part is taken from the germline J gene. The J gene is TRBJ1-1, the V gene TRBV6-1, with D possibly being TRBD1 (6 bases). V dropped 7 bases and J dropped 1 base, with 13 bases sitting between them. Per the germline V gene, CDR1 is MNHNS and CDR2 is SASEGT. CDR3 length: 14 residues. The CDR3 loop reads CASTEAGANTEAFF. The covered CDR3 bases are TGTGCCAGCACTGAGGCAGGGGCGAACACTGAA.

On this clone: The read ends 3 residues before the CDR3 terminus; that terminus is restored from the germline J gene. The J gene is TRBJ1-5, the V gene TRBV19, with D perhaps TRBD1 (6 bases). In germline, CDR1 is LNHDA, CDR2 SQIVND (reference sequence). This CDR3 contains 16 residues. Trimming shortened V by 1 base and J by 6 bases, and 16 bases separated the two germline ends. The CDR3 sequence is CASSIGGGQRSQPQHF. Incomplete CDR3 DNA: TGTGCCAGTAGTATAGGCGGGGGGCAAAGGAGTCAGCCC.

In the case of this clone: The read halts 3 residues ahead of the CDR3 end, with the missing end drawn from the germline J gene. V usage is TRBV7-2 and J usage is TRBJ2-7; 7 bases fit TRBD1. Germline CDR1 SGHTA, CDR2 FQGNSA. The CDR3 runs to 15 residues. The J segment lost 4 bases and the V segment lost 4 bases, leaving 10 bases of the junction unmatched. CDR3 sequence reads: CASSSSTGSLYEQYF. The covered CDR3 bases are TGTGCCAGCAGCTCTTCGACAGGGTCCCTTTACGAG. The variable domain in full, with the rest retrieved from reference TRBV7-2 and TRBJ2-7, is GAGVSQSPSNKVTEKGKDVELRCDPISGHTALYWYRQSLGQGLEFLIYFQGNSAPDKSGLPSDRFSAERTGGSVSTLTIQRTQQEDSAVYLCASSSSTGSLYEQYFGPGTRLTVT.

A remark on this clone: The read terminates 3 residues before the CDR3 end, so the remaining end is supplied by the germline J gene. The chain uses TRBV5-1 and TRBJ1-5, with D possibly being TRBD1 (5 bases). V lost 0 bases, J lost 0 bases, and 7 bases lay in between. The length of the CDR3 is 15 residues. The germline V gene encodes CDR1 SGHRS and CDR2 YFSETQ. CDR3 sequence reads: CASSLAGYSNQPQHF. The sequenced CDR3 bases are TGCGCCAGCAGCTTGGCAGGGTATAGCAATCAGCCC. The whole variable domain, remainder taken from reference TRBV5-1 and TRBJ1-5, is KAGVTQTPRYLIKTRGQQVTLSCSPISGHRSVSWYQQTPGQGLQFLFEYFSETQRNKGNFPGRFSGRQFSNSRSEMNVSTLELGDSALYLCASSLAGYSNQPQHFGDGTRLSIL.

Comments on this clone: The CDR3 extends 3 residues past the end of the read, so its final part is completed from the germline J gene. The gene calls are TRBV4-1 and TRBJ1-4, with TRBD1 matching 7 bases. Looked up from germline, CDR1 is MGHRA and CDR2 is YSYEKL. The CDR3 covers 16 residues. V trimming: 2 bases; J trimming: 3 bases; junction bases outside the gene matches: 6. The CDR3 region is CASSQPRQGANEKLFF. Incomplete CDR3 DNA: TGCGCCAGCAGCCAACCTCGACAGGGCGCTAATGAAAAA.

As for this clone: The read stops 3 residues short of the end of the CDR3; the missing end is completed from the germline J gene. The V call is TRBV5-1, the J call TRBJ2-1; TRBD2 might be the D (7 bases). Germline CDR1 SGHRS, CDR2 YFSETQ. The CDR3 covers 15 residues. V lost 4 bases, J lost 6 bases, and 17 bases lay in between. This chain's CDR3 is CASSLAGGAGNEQFF. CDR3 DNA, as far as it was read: TGCGCCAGCAGCCTAGCTGGGGGGGCGGGCAATGAG.

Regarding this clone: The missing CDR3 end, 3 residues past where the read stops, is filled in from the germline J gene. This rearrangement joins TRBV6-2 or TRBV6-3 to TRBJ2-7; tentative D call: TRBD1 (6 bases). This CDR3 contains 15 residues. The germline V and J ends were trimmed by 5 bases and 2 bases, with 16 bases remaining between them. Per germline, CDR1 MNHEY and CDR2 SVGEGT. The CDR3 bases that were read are TGTGCCAGCAGTCATTTTAGGGACAACACCTACGAG. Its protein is CASSHFRDNTYE. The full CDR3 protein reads CASSHFRDNTYEQYF.

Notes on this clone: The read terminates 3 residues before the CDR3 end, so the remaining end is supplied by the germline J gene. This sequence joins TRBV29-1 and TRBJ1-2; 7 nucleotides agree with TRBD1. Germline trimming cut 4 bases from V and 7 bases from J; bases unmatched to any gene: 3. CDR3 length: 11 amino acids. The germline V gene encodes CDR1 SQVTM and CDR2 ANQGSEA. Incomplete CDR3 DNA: TGCAGCGTTGTTTCAGGGGGTGGC. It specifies CSVVSGGG. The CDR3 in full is CSVVSGGGYTF. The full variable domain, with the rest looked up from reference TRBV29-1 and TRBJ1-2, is SAVISQKPSRDICQRGTSLTIQCQVDSQVTMMFWYRQQPGQSLTLIATANQGSEATYESGFVIDKFPISRPNLTFSTLTVSNMSPEDSSIYLCSVVSGGGYTFGSGTRLTVV.

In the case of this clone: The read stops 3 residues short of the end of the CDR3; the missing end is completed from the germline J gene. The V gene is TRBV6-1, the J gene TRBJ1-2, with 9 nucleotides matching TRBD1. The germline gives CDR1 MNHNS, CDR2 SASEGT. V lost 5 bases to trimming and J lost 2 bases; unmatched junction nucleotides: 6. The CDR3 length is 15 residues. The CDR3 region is CASSKGTGFNYGYTF. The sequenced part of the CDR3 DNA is TGTGCCAGCAGTAAAGGGACAGGGTTCAACTATGGC.

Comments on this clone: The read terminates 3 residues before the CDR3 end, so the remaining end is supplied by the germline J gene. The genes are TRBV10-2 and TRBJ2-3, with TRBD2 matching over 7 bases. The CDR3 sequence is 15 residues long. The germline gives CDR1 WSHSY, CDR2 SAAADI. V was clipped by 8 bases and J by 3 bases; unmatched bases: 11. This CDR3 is CASGSPSGGTDTQYF. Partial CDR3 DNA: TGCGCCAGCGGGTCCCCTAGCGGTGGAACAGATACG.

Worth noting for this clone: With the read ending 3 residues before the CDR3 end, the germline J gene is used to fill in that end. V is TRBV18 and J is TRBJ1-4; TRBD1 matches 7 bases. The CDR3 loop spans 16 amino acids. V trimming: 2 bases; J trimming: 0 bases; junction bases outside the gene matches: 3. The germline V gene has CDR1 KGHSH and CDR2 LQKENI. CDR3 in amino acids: CASSPFQGATNEKLFF. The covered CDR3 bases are TGTGCCAGCTCACCATTTCAGGGGGCAACTAATGAAAAA.